These 24 T cell receptor beta chains originate from one sample sequenced in a study of Ad26.COV2.S vaccination and SARS-CoV-2 variants (dated by TCRdb to about 2021). Library method: the immunoSEQ multiplex PCR assay. The immuneACCESS repertoire file appears here via TCRdb, limited to in-frame rearrangements. These files lack a portion of the clones; in checked studies, under half of the deficit traces to unresolved V genes, and the cause of the others is not known. The sample profile shows hundreds of thousands of clones; approximately 90% of them were found once. More than 10% of the sample lies in the top ten. The sample's treatment or condition label is to be understood as: about 20 received Ad26.COV2.S at low or high dose, single or two shots; 5 received placebo; per-sample allocation not given. For vaccine and placebo recipients, the sequenced repertoires came from samples collected on day 63 after the first injection.

The source was peripheral blood, collected in a trial of Ad26.COV2.S vaccine versus placebo. The receptors stem from a person aged 18 to 59 who received the Ad26.COV2.S COVID-19 vaccine or a placebo.

The chain joins TRBV19 to TRBJ1-6; weak D call: TRBD1 (6 bases). The CDR3 has 15 amino acids. Trimming shortened V by 3 bases and J by 9 bases, and 15 bases separated the two germline ends. CDR1 is LNHDA, CDR2 SQIVND, per germline (reference sequence). The CDR3 nucleotides are TGTGCCAGTAGTATCGGACAGCTTTCTGCTTCACCCCTCCACTTT. Translated: CASSIGQLSASPLHF.

The genes are TRBV19 and TRBJ2-1; perhaps TRBD2 as D (6 bases). CDR3 length equals 13 residues. V was trimmed by 7 bases and J by 10 bases, leaving 17 bases between them. Germline V gene data show CDR1 as LNHDA and CDR2 as SQIVND (reference sequence). The CDR3 DNA sequence: TGTGCCAGTATAAGTCCCGGGGGAGGCGAGCAGTTCTTC. Translation gives CASISPGGGEQFF.

The rearrangement links TRBV4-1 to TRBJ2-6, with 8 positions matching TRBD1. Trimming cost V 5 bases and J 0 bases; bases outside gene matches: 9. The CDR3 sequence is 18 residues long. Germline-derived CDR1 and CDR2 are MGHRA and YSYEKL. The CDR3 sequence is CASSFGTGENSGANVLTF. The CDR3, as DNA: TGCGCCAGCAGCTTCGGGACAGGTGAAAACTCTGGGGCCAACGTCCTGACTTTC.

This clone has only a few counts. The rearrangement links TRBV4-3 to TRBJ2-5, with D hard to call. CDR1 LGHNA and CDR2 YSLEER come from the germline V gene. CDR3 size: 13 residues. The V end was cut by 1 base, the J end by 7 bases, with 10 bases between. CDR3 nucleotides: TGCGCCAGCAGCCAAGGTGAAGTCGGGACCCAGTACTTC. Its protein is CASSQGEVGTQYF.

The chain is built from TRBV6-6 and TRBJ2-5; 12 bases map to TRBD1. This CDR3 contains 16 residues. The V segment lost 7 bases and the J segment 5 bases; nucleotides outside the gene matches: 11. Germline CDR1 reads MNHNY; CDR2 reads SVGAGI (reference sequence). CDR3 protein: CASTLGGQGAGETQYF. CDR3 DNA sequence: TGTGCCAGCACCCTAGGGGGACAGGGGGCCGGGGAGACCCAGTACTTC.

The rearrangement uses TRBV19 and TRBJ2-7; the D is unclear. There are 14 residues in the CDR3. CDR1 is LNHDA, CDR2 SQIVND, per germline (reference sequence). Between the trimmed V and J ends, which lost 7 bases and 0 bases, there was a span of 13 bases. As DNA, the CDR3 is TGTGCCAGTACCGCAACGGTCTTCTCCTACGAGCAGTACTTC. This encodes CASTATVFSYEQYF.

The chain uses TRBV28 and TRBJ2-7; D is undetermined. This CDR3 region has 10 residues. Germline lookup yields CDR1 MDHEN and CDR2 SYDVKM. V lost 5 bases to trimming and J lost 3 bases, with 2 bases between them. Written as DNA, the CDR3 is TGTGCCAGCAGTCGCTACGAGCAGTACTTC. The encoded protein is CASSRYEQYF. Full variable domain (missing parts from reference TRBV28 and TRBJ2-7): DVKVTQSSRYLVKRTGEKVFLECVQDMDHENMFWYRQDPGLGLRLIYFSYDVKMKEKGDIPEGYSVSREKKERFSLILESASTNQTSMYLCASSRYEQYFGPGTRLTVT.

The chain is built from TRBV25-1 and TRBJ2-7; 13 positions agree with TRBD2. CDR3 length equals 15 residues. Germline V lookup: CDR1 MGHDK, CDR2 SYGVNS. The ends lost 3 bases at V and 9 bases at J; junction bases unmatched: 8. The CDR3 DNA follows: TGTGCCAGCAGTGAGCCGGGACTAGCGGGATCGGGGCAGTACTTC. Translating it yields CASSEPGLAGSGQYF.

CDR3 sequence reads: CASTGLAGETQYF. In nucleotides, the CDR3 is TGTGCCAGCACCGGACTAGCGGGAGAGACCCAGTACTTC. The chain is built from TRBV11-2 and TRBJ2-5, with 11 bases matching TRBD2. The CDR3 has 13 residues. Per the germline V gene, CDR1 is SGHAT and CDR2 is FQNNGV. Germline trimming cut 7 bases from V and 4 bases from J; bases unmatched to any gene: 2.

CDR3 region: CASGLSGDPDTQYF. The CDR3 DNA sequence: TGTGCTAGTGGTTTAAGCGGAGACCCAGATACGCAGTATTTT. The gene calls are TRBV12-5 and TRBJ2-3; D possibly corresponds to TRBD2 (5 bases). The CDR3 has 14 amino acids. V was pared by 3 bases and J by 4 bases, with 11 bases between. CDR1 and CDR2 (germline): LGHNT, FRNRAP.

This sequence joins TRBV29-1 and TRBJ1-5; tentative D call: TRBD1 (6 bases). This CDR3 region has 14 residues. The V gene lost 2 bases and the J gene lost 2 bases, with 10 bases spanning the gap. The V gene's germline CDR1 is SQVTM and CDR2 ANQGSEA. The CDR3, as DNA: TGCAGCGTTGAACAGGGGAGGGGCAATCAGCCCCAGCATTTT. It is translated as CSVEQGRGNQPQHF.

In its sample, this clone was seen once. This CDR3 reads CASSPEHEQYF. As DNA, the CDR3 is TGTGCCAGCTCACCTGAACACGAGCAGTACTTC. The V and J genes are TRBV18 and TRBJ2-7; D unclear. CDR1 is KGHSH and CDR2 is LQKENI in the germline V gene. Trimming removed 3 bases at V and 5 bases at J, with 5 bases between. The length of the CDR3 is 11 residues.

The V and J genes are TRBV27 and TRBJ1-2; weak D call: TRBD1 (5 bases). Germline CDR1 reads MNHEY; CDR2 reads SMNVEV (reference sequence). The CDR3 totals 16 residues. V dropped 6 bases and J dropped 5 bases, with 22 bases sitting between them. For the CDR3, the DNA is TGTGCCAGCAGCCGTAACCGGGACCCCCTTCCATATGGCTACACCTTC. Encoded protein: CASSRNRDPLPYGYTF.

This clone was counted once. This rearrangement joins TRBV6-5 to TRBJ1-2; 9 nucleotides line up with TRBD1. The J segment lost 8 bases and the V segment lost 3 bases, leaving 7 bases of the junction unmatched. CDR3 size: 14 residues. The V gene's germline CDR1 is MNHEY and CDR2 SVGAGI. This chain's CDR3 is CASSYFGQGLGYTF. CDR3 bases: TGTGCCAGCAGTTATTTCGGACAGGGGCTCGGCTACACCTTC.

This sequence joins TRBV2 and TRBJ2-1; the match to TRBD2 covers 8 bases. CDR1 and CDR2 (germline): SNHLY, FYNNEI. The CDR3 runs 16 residues. V dropped 3 bases and J dropped 6; count of bases not matched to a gene: 10. CDR3 sequence: CASSDAGLVIVNEQFF. The CDR3 nucleotides read TGTGCCAGCAGTGATGCGGGACTAGTTATCGTCAATGAGCAGTTCTTC.

V and J are TRBV18 and TRBJ2-1, with 7 bases fitting TRBD2. Unmatched junction bases numbered 5, after V lost 2 bases and J lost 4 bases. The CDR3 runs 15 residues. CDR1 and CDR2 (germline): KGHSH, LQKENI. The CDR3 region is CASSPGRAGYNEQFF. For the CDR3, the DNA is TGTGCCAGCTCACCAGGGAGGGCCGGATACAATGAGCAGTTCTTC.

V and J are TRBV4-3 and TRBJ2-7, with D possibly being TRBD1 (5 bases). The germline gives CDR1 LGHNA, CDR2 YSLEER. The CDR3 sequence is 15 residues long. With 1 base removed from V and 4 bases from J, the gap between germline ends came to 14 bases. DNA for the CDR3: TGCGCCAGCAGCCAAGCGGCGGACACTCTATACGAGCAGTACTTC. Protein sequence: CASSQAADTLYEQYF.

V usage is TRBV7-8 and J usage is TRBJ2-1, with D uncertain. The V gene's germline CDR1 is SGHVS and CDR2 FQNEAQ. The V end lost 5 bases, the J end lost 0 bases, and 14 bases lay between the germline ends. The CDR3 contains 16 residues. The DNA of the CDR3 is TGTGCCAGCAGCCCCCTACCTCAAAGCTCCTACAATGAGCAGTTCTTC. It translates to CASSPLPQSSYNEQFF.

The gene calls are TRBV9 and TRBJ2-5; 9 bases align to TRBD1. V lost 2 bases, J lost 3 bases, and 11 bases stayed unmatched. This CDR3 is 17 amino acids long. Germline V gives CDR1 SGDLS, CDR2 YYNGEE. The CDR3 spells CASSVRGDGQGKETQYF. The CDR3 bases are TGTGCCAGCAGCGTCCGAGGAGATGGACAGGGGAAAGAGACCCAGTACTTC.

To note about this clone: The sample contains more than one DNA sequence encoding this CDR3. The chain is built from TRBV4-3 and TRBJ2-1; D might be TRBD1 or TRBD2, each matching 5 bases. The CDR3 runs to 15 residues. Deletions cut 3 bases from V and 0 bases from J, with 9 bases between. Germline V gene data show CDR1 as LGHNA and CDR2 as YSLEER. The CDR3 loop reads CASSQGESSYNEQFF. The CDR3 DNA follows: TGCGCCAGCAGCCAGGGGGAGAGCTCCTACAATGAGCAGTTCTTC.

The V and J genes are TRBV5-8 and TRBJ2-2; D possibly matches TRBD1 or TRBD2 (5 bases each). CDR3 size: 15 residues. The V gene lost 4 bases and the J gene lost 0 bases, with 10 bases spanning the gap. Germline loops: CDR1 SGHTS, CDR2 YDEGEE. CDR3 residues: CASSRDGSNTGELFF. CDR3 DNA: TGTGCCAGCAGCCGGGACGGCTCGAACACCGGGGAGCTGTTTTTT.

This chain links TRBV5-4 with TRBJ1-1, with D possibly being TRBD1 (5 bases). Germline CDR1 and CDR2: SGHNT and YYREEE (reference sequence). The CDR3 covers 12 residues. The germline V and J ends were trimmed by 0 bases and 10 bases, with 10 bases remaining between them. The CDR3 DNA sequence: TGTGCCAGCAGCTTGGGTGGGGGAGGAGCTTTCTTT. Translation: CASSLGGGGAFF.

The rearrangement joins TRBV6-1 to TRBJ1-5; D uncertain. Germline assignment: CDR1 MNHNS and CDR2 SASEGT. The CDR3 spans 15 residues. The CDR3, as DNA: TGTGCTACGACGAGACTGGGAGATAGCAATCAGCCCCAGCATTTT. Translated, it gives CATTRLGDSNQPQHF.

The CDR3: CASGRQGAGEQFF. The CDR3, as DNA: TGTGCCAGTGGAAGACAGGGGGCGGGTGAGCAGTTCTTC. The gene calls are TRBV19 and TRBJ2-1; 10 bases are a match to TRBD1. The CDR3 extends over 13 amino acids. The germline V gene encodes CDR1 LNHDA and CDR2 SQIVND (reference sequence). J gave up 9 bases and V 8 bases, and 7 bases lay outside the gene matches.